This T cell receptor beta chain emerged from a study of synovial regulatory T cells in juvenile arthritis. In the study overall: A few patients were therapy-naive; five to seven received methotrexate alone.

Notes on the study in general: Synovial Treg CDR3 sequences overlapped more with iaTregs than other circulating Tregs.

This CDR3 is 11 amino acids long. DNA is not on record. CDR1 and CDR2 from the germline V gene are SGHRS and YFSETQ. This clone is identified as large from frequency. Its antigen remains unknown. Profiled with immunoSEQ multiplex PCR; TCRdb holds only in-frame clones, not every one. The table lists about 10,000 clones. Sequenced sample: Treg cells from blood. Documented subset: remaining (HLA-DR-negative) circulating blood Treg cells. This TCR was recovered from a donor under 30 with juvenile idiopathic arthritis. The chain joins TRBV5-1 to TRBJ2-7; TCRdb outputs TRBD2, but without DNA this stays unchecked. CDR3: CASSLADEQYF.